This is a list of T cell receptor beta chains from one sample in a study of beta chain features in type 1 diabetes. Repertoires were generated with immunoSEQ multiplex PCR, while TCRdb's copy carries only in-frame clones and drops some. The sample records over 13,000 clones, less than 85% being singletons. The sample comprised stem cell memory CD4+ T cells from blood. These receptors were collected from a woman aged 18-35 years with type 1 diabetes. The CDR3 runs from the conserved cysteine through the conserved F or W. Each record gives: V gene, clone size, D gene, J gene, CDR3 DNA, CDR3 protein. A D gene is named only where the DNA matches it firmly. Rows give clone size only sometimes, using once, few, many, or a class for an expanded clone.

v_gene: TRBV6-1; abundance: -; d_gene: -; j_gene: TRBJ2-7; CDR3nt: TGTGCCAGCAGTGAAGCGTTGTGGGCTAGCGCCGAGCAGTACTTC; CDR3aa: CASSEALWASAEQYF
v_gene: TRBV25-1; abundance: -; d_gene: TRBD2; j_gene: TRBJ2-1; CDR3nt: TGTGCCAGCAGTGAATGGACCCAGCGGGGTGAGCAGTTCTTC; CDR3aa: CASSEWTQRGEQFF
v_gene: TRBV5-1; abundance: -; d_gene: -; j_gene: TRBJ2-1; CDR3nt: TGCGCCAGCAGCTTGGCCCAGGGATCCCCCCCTGAGCAGTTCTTC; CDR3aa: CASSLAQGSPPEQFF
v_gene: TRBV7-3; abundance: few; d_gene: -; j_gene: TRBJ2-3; CDR3nt: TGTGCCAGCAGCTCAGTCAGGACAGATACGCAGTATTTT; CDR3aa: CASSSVRTDTQYF
v_gene: TRBV19; abundance: -; d_gene: -; j_gene: TRBJ1-3; CDR3nt: TGTGCCAGTTCCCGTAACGGACAGACCTCTGGAAACACCATATATTTT; CDR3aa: CASSRNGQTSGNTIYF
v_gene: TRBV6-5; abundance: -; d_gene: -; j_gene: TRBJ1-2; CDR3nt: TGTGCCAGCAGTTCATACAGGGCCGGTGGCTACACCTTC; CDR3aa: CASSSYRAGGYTF
v_gene: TRBV7-3; abundance: -; d_gene: -; j_gene: TRBJ2-3; CDR3nt: TGTGCCAGCAGCCCCGGGGGATTCACAGATACGCAGTATTTT; CDR3aa: CASSPGGFTDTQYF
v_gene: TRBV5-1; abundance: -; d_gene: -; j_gene: TRBJ2-3; CDR3nt: TGCGCCAGCAGCTTCCGCTCGAGCGGGTTAGACACAGATACGCAGTATTTT; CDR3aa: CASSFRSSGLDTDTQYF
v_gene: TRBV27; abundance: -; d_gene: TRBD1; j_gene: TRBJ2-2; CDR3nt: TGTGCCAGCAGGGGGGCCGGGACAGGGACCACCGGGGAGCTGTTTTTT; CDR3aa: CASRGAGTGTTGELFF
v_gene: TRBV9; abundance: -; d_gene: -; j_gene: TRBJ2-2; CDR3nt: TGTGCCAGCAGCGTAGCCCCCGACACCGGGGAGCTGTTTTTT; CDR3aa: CASSVAPDTGELFF
v_gene: TRBV6-5; abundance: once; d_gene: -; j_gene: TRBJ2-2; CDR3nt: TGTGCCAGCTGTCGCGGAACGAACACCGGGGAGCTGTTTTTT; CDR3aa: CASCRGTNTGELFF
v_gene: TRBV12-5; abundance: -; d_gene: TRBD2; j_gene: TRBJ2-1; CDR3nt: TGTGCTAGTGGTTTGGGGCTAGCGGGAGGGAATGAGCAGTTCTTC; CDR3aa: CASGLGLAGGNEQFF
v_gene: TRBV19; abundance: -; d_gene: -; j_gene: TRBJ1-2; CDR3nt: TGTGCCAGTAGTATAGGGCACAGAGCTGGCTACACCTTC; CDR3aa: CASSIGHRAGYTF
v_gene: TRBV28; abundance: few; d_gene: -; j_gene: TRBJ2-1; CDR3nt: TGTGCCAGCAGTTTATGCACAACGTTAGGAGATGAGCAGTTCTTC; CDR3aa: CASSLCTTLGDEQFF
v_gene: TRBV28; abundance: -; d_gene: -; j_gene: TRBJ1-5; CDR3nt: TGTGCCAGCAGTTTAAGGAGCAGCAATCAGCCCCAGCATTTT; CDR3aa: CASSLRSSNQPQHF
v_gene: TRBV30; abundance: -; d_gene: TRBD2; j_gene: TRBJ2-1; CDR3nt: TGTGCCTGGAGTGCGGGGGGGCAAAAGTTCTTC; CDR3aa: CAWSAGGQKFF
v_gene: TRBV27; abundance: -; d_gene: -; j_gene: TRBJ2-3; CDR3nt: TGTGCCAGCAGTTGGAGGGGCGTGGCGGAAGATACGCAGTATTTT; CDR3aa: CASSWRGVAEDTQYF
v_gene: TRBV9; abundance: -; d_gene: -; j_gene: TRBJ2-1; CDR3nt: TGTGCCAGCAGCGTAGCAGCTAGCGTCGGTGAGCAGTTCTTC; CDR3aa: CASSVAASVGEQFF
v_gene: TRBV11-3; abundance: once; d_gene: -; j_gene: TRBJ2-5; CDR3nt: TGTGCCAGCAGCTGGAGGGGACAAGAGACCCAGTACTTC; CDR3aa: CASSWRGQETQYF
v_gene: TRBV7-2; abundance: few; d_gene: -; j_gene: TRBJ2-1; CDR3nt: TGTGCCAGCAGCTTAGCATCTTTTGAGCAGTTCTTC; CDR3aa: CASSLASFEQFF
v_gene: TRBV27; abundance: -; d_gene: TRBD1; j_gene: TRBJ1-5; CDR3nt: TGTGCCAGCAGCGACTTGGGACAGGGGAATCAGCCCCAGCATTTT; CDR3aa: CASSDLGQGNQPQHF
v_gene: TRBV5-1; abundance: -; d_gene: -; j_gene: TRBJ2-7; CDR3nt: TGCGCCAGCAGCTTGGTGGGCACGGACTACGAGCAGTACTTC; CDR3aa: CASSLVGTDYEQYF
v_gene: TRBV18; abundance: few; d_gene: -; j_gene: TRBJ2-7; CDR3nt: TGTGCCAGCTCACCACCGGGCAGGCCAGCCTACGAGCAGTACTTC; CDR3aa: CASSPPGRPAYEQYF
v_gene: TRBV19; abundance: few; d_gene: TRBD1; j_gene: TRBJ2-7; CDR3nt: TGTGCCAGTAGTTTCGGACAGGGGATGGGAACAGGCGAGCAGTACTTC; CDR3aa: CASSFGQGMGTGEQYF
v_gene: TRBV23-1; abundance: -; d_gene: TRBD1; j_gene: TRBJ2-6; CDR3nt: TGCGCCAGCAGTTCTCGCCGACAGGGATCGGCCAACGTCCTGACTTTC; CDR3aa: CASSSRRQGSANVLTF
v_gene: TRBV7-9; abundance: few; d_gene: -; j_gene: TRBJ2-3; CDR3nt: TGTGCCAGCAGCTTAGTACAGGCAACTAGCACAGATACGCAGTATTTT; CDR3aa: CASSLVQATSTDTQYF